A single sample is the source of the 26 T cell receptor beta chains below, sequenced in a study of PD-L1 blockade in urothelial cancer. Using immunoSEQ multiplex PCR, the repertoire was profiled, and TCRdb retains in-frame clones only, with some absent. The sample has roughly 41,000 clones, 65% to 85% seen once. The sequencing used PBMCs, collected around atezolizumab (anti-PD-L1) treatment. These receptor sequences come from a man in his sixties with urothelial cancer.

In this sample, this clone turned up a few times. The J gene is TRBJ1-2, the V gene TRBV5-1; D is perhaps TRBD1 (6 bases). The CDR3 totals 14 residues. Trimming shortened V by 9 bases and J by 8 bases, and 23 bases separated the two germline ends. CDR1 SGHRS and CDR2 YFSETQ come from the germline V gene. The CDR3 spells CATKLTDSGEGYTF. The CDR3 DNA sequence: TGCGCCACCAAACTCACGGACAGCGGGGAAGGCTACACCTTC.

The chain has TRBV7-9 and TRBJ1-6, with D possibly TRBD1 on 6 matching bases. The V end was cut by 5 bases, the J end by 6 bases, with 17 bases between. Germline lookup yields CDR1 SEHNR and CDR2 FQNEAQ (reference sequence). The CDR3 extends over 16 amino acids. The CDR3 bases are TGTGCCAGCAGCCCAATGGTCTGGACAGTTAATTCACCCCTCCACTTT. It encodes CASSPMVWTVNSPLHF.

Remarks on this clone: One end of the junction varies from germline; a read error may be responsible. This chain uses TRBV4-1 with TRBJ2-1; a weak D match, TRBD2 (6 bases). Per germline, CDR1 MGHRA and CDR2 YSYEKL. The CDR3 is made up of 13 amino acids. The CDR3 bases are TGCGCCAACAGCCAAGTACTAGCATATGAGCAGTTCTTC. As protein: CANSQVLAYEQFF.

This chain links TRBV2 with TRBJ1-3; possible D gene TRBD1, 5 bases. Deletions cut 7 bases from V and 1 base from J, with 8 bases between. This CDR3 region has 13 residues. Germline V gives CDR1 SNHLY, CDR2 FYNNEI. CDR3 DNA sequence: TGTGCCAGCACCGACAGATCTGGAAACACCATATATTTT. Translated, it gives CASTDRSGNTIYF.

The rearrangement uses TRBV23-1 and TRBJ2-1; 10 bases are shared with TRBD2. TRBV23-1 is given ORF status, its function remaining uncertain. V was clipped by 6 bases and J by 3 bases; unmatched bases: 11. This CDR3 is 17 amino acids long. CDR3 DNA: TGCGCCAGCAGCCCGTGGCTAGCGGGGGAGAACTACAATGAGCAGTTCTTC. It is translated as CASSPWLAGENYNEQFF.

V usage is TRBV6-5 and J usage is TRBJ2-7, with TRBD1 matching 7 bases. This CDR3 contains 13 residues. The V gene's germline CDR1 is MNHEY and CDR2 SVGAGI. V shed 4 bases and J 6 bases; nucleotides not matched to a gene: 6. The CDR3 protein is CASSSPTGTEQYF. DNA for the CDR3: TGTGCCAGCAGTTCCCCGACAGGGACCGAGCAGTACTTC.

The chain couples TRBV6-1 to TRBJ2-2; 8 bases are a match to TRBD2. Germline trimming cut 11 bases from V and 3 bases from J; bases unmatched to any gene: 11. The CDR3 spans 15 residues. The V gene's germline CDR1 is MNHNS and CDR2 SASEGT. CDR3 in DNA: TGTGCCCTCACCTCCGGGACTAGACACACCGGGGAGCTGTTTTTT. This codes for CALTSGTRHTGELFF.

The chain employs TRBV18 and TRBJ1-2; D may be TRBD1 (5 bases). The CDR3 sequence is 18 residues long. Trimming stripped 2 bases from V and 1 base from J, with 20 bases between. From germline, CDR1 is KGHSH and CDR2 LQKENI. CDR3 bases: TGTGCCAGCTCACCAACCACGGAGGGGTTCAACGATAACTATGGCTACACCTTC. Translating it yields CASSPTTEGFNDNYGYTF.

This chain links TRBV5-1 with TRBJ2-3; TRBD2 aligns across 8 bases. CDR3 length equals 15 residues. Losses at the gene ends were 2 bases for V and 2 bases for J; bases not matched to a gene: 4. In germline, CDR1 is SGHRS, CDR2 YFSETQ. The CDR3 loop reads CASSLQAGVTDTQYF. In DNA, the CDR3 is TGCGCCAGCAGCTTACAAGCGGGGGTCACAGATACGCAGTATTTT.

The V and J genes are TRBV5-1 and TRBJ2-1, with 10 nucleotides matching TRBD1. Germline assignment: CDR1 SGHRS and CDR2 YFSETQ. The junction had 7 bases not matched to a gene; V was cut back by 5 bases and J by 8 bases. CDR3 length: 14 amino acids. CDR3 protein: CASRAGTGAYEQFF. CDR3 DNA sequence: TGCGCCAGCAGGGCCGGGACAGGGGCCTATGAGCAGTTCTTC.

V usage is TRBV25-1 and J usage is TRBJ2-3, with 10 nucleotides matching TRBD1. Germline assignment: CDR1 MGHDK and CDR2 SYGVNS. V lost 5 bases, J lost 2 bases, and 7 bases stayed unmatched. The CDR3 extends over 16 amino acids. For the CDR3, the DNA is TGTGCCAGCAGTCCCTCGGGGACAGGGGACACAGATACGCAGTATTTT. This codes for CASSPSGTGDTDTQYF.

The chain links TRBV19 to TRBJ2-2; 9 bases are a match to TRBD1. The CDR3 is made up of 15 amino acids. The germline V gene has CDR1 LNHDA and CDR2 SQIVND (reference sequence). V was pared by 4 bases and J by 3 bases, with 3 bases of the junction left unmatched. The CDR3: CASSNRDRDTGELFF. CDR3 nucleotide sequence: TGTGCCAGTAGTAACCGGGACAGGGACACCGGGGAGCTGTTTTTT. Looking up the rest from reference TRBV19 and TRBJ2-2 gives the full variable domain: DGGITQSPKYLFRKEGQNVTLSCEQNLNHDAMYWYRQDPGQGLRLIYYSQIVNDFQKGDIAEGYSVSREKKESFPLTVTSAQKNPTAFYLCASSNRDRDTGELFFGEGSRLTVL.

This chain joins TRBV6-5 and TRBJ2-7; 10 nucleotides line up with TRBD2. Germline V lookup: CDR1 MNHEY, CDR2 SVGAGI. V shed 6 bases and J 3 bases; nucleotides not matched to a gene: 5. The CDR3 is 14 amino acids. CDR3 region: CASRVAGGLYEQYF. DNA for the CDR3: TGTGCCAGCAGAGTAGCGGGGGGACTCTACGAGCAGTACTTC.

The chain uses TRBV5-1 and TRBJ2-5, with 9 nucleotides matching TRBD2. The CDR3 spans 17 residues. Trimming at V came to 5 bases and at J to 4 bases, leaving 15 bases not matched to a gene. The germline V gene encodes CDR1 SGHRS and CDR2 YFSETQ. The CDR3 DNA is TGCGCCAGCAGTGAGGCTAGCGGGGAACCACCCCCAGAGACCCAGTACTTC. This translates into CASSEASGEPPPETQYF.

The chain is built from TRBV10-2 and TRBJ1-2; 8 bases fit TRBD1. The CDR3 runs 12 residues. V was clipped by 7 bases and J by 6 bases; unmatched bases: 4. Germline V gene lookup returns CDR1 WSHSY and CDR2 SAAADI. DNA of the CDR3: TGCGCCAGCAAACAGGGGGACGATGGCTACACCTTC. The encoded protein is CASKQGDDGYTF.

The chain employs TRBV28 and TRBJ1-5; 8 positions agree with TRBD1. V was clipped by 5 bases and J by 3 bases; unmatched bases: 6. CDR1 and CDR2 from the germline V gene are MDHEN and SYDVKM. This CDR3 has 15 amino acids. In DNA, the CDR3 is TGTGCCAGCAGTCCTGGACAGGGTTCCAATCAGCCCCAGCATTTT. Translation: CASSPGQGSNQPQHF.

This rearrangement joins TRBV7-2 to TRBJ1-4; D gene ambiguous. Looked up from germline, CDR1 is SGHTA and CDR2 is FQGNSA. The V end was cut by 5 bases, the J end by 6 bases, with 10 bases between. The CDR3 extends over 13 amino acids. Written as DNA, the CDR3 is TGTGCCAGCAGCCCCCGGCGGGATGAAAAACTGTTTTTT. Protein product: CASSPRRDEKLFF.

The rearrangement uses TRBV7-9 and TRBJ1-1; 11 bases are shared with TRBD1. Trimming took 5 bases from V and 5 from J; bases not matched to a gene: 7. The CDR3 is 15 residues long. Germline V gene data show CDR1 as SEHNR and CDR2 as FQNEAQ (reference sequence). The CDR3 nucleotides read TGTGCCAGCAGCGCGCCGGACAGGGGGCAGACTGAAGCTTTCTTT. Encoded protein: CASSAPDRGQTEAFF.

The chain carries TRBV19 and TRBJ2-1; tentatively, D is TRBD2 (6 bases). V was shortened by 7 bases and J by 7 bases, with 23 bases between the two germline ends. The CDR3 contains 16 residues. The V gene's germline CDR1 is LNHDA and CDR2 SQIVND (reference sequence). CDR3 nucleotide sequence: TGTGCCAGTACTCCTACGCCCGGGAGCTCGAGGAATGAGCAGTTCTTC. This codes for CASTPTPGSSRNEQFF. The full variable domain, rest sourced from reference TRBV19 and TRBJ2-1, is DGGITQSPKYLFRKEGQNVTLSCEQNLNHDAMYWYRQDPGQGLRLIYYSQIVNDFQKGDIAEGYSVSREKKESFPLTVTSAQKNPTAFYLCASTPTPGSSRNEQFFGPGTRLTVL.

The chain couples TRBV6-5 to TRBJ2-7; D possibly corresponds to TRBD1 (5 bases). The CDR3 spans 16 residues. The germline CDR1 and CDR2 sequences are MNHEY and SVGAGI. The V end lost 0 bases, the J end lost 3 bases, and 15 bases lay between the germline ends. In DNA form, the CDR3 reads TGTGCCAGCAGTTACTCGTACAGGACCTCGTTCTACGAGCAGTACTTC. Protein sequence: CASSYSYRTSFYEQYF.

V usage is TRBV5-1 and J usage is TRBJ2-3; 10 bases are shared with TRBD1. In germline, CDR1 is SGHRS, CDR2 YFSETQ. The CDR3 runs to 14 residues. V gave up 4 bases and J gave up 6 bases; unmatched junction bases: 5. For the CDR3, the DNA is TGCGCCAGCAGCCCGACAGGGGGCGCGGATACGCAGTATTTT. Translation: CASSPTGGADTQYF.

The chain links TRBV2 to TRBJ1-5, with 7 bases lining up with TRBD1. The CDR3 has 16 residues. In germline, CDR1 is SNHLY, CDR2 FYNNEI. Trimming removed 6 bases from V and 1 base from J; junction bases left unmatched: 9. The CDR3 loop is CASSSGDSWSNQPQHF. The CDR3 bases are TGTGCCAGCAGCTCCGGGGACAGCTGGAGCAATCAGCCCCAGCATTTT.

This sequence joins TRBV19 and TRBJ1-4; unclear D gene. CDR1 is LNHDA and CDR2 is SQIVND in the germline V gene (reference sequence). The CDR3 contains 14 residues. Trimming cost V 7 bases and J 0 bases, with 9 bases left between them. The CDR3 coding sequence is TGTGCCAGTACCTCTCCAGCAACTAATGAAAAACTGTTTTTT. It specifies CASTSPATNEKLFF.

The chain carries TRBV5-1 and TRBJ2-2, with 9 bases that match TRBD1. This CDR3 spans 15 amino acids. Germline CDR1 is SGHRS and CDR2 is YFSETQ. V gave up 5 bases and J gave up 5 bases; unmatched junction bases: 7. The CDR3 is CASRPGTGLTGELFF. CDR3 coding DNA: TGCGCCAGCAGACCTGGGACAGGGTTGACCGGGGAGCTGTTTTTT.

This clone was seen only once. The chain combines TRBV19 with TRBJ1-6, with D uncertain. V lost 3 bases and J 0 bases, leaving 9 bases between the germline ends. The length of the CDR3 is 16 residues. Germline V gene lookup returns CDR1 LNHDA and CDR2 SQIVND (reference sequence). CDR3 nucleotide sequence: TGTGCCAGTAGTATTTTCGGGATCTCCTATAATTCACCCCTCCACTTT. It is translated as CASSIFGISYNSPLHF.

This clone was found a few times. The CDR3: CASRAGQANTEAFF. CDR3 DNA sequence: TGTGCCAGCAGAGCAGGACAGGCGAACACTGAAGCTTTCTTT. The chain joins TRBV5-4 to TRBJ1-1; 7 bases align to TRBD1. V lost 5 bases to trimming and J lost 1 base; unmatched junction nucleotides: 5. The germline CDR1 and CDR2 sequences are SGHNT and YYREEE (reference sequence). The CDR3 length is 14 residues.